This T cell receptor (beta chain) comes out of a study of T cell repertoires in cytomegalovirus infection. In the study overall: Peptides in the study included HLA-C-restricted and HLA-B-restricted CMV epitopes. Matching HLA type and CMV infection were both indicated by public TCR beta signatures. Study-level results: The response measured ex vivo was dominated by TCR beta clonotypes (HLA-C-restricted and CMV-specific). Public TCR beta family frequency separated CMV-and-HLA carriers, including in an independent cohort.

Concerning this clonotype: Its antigen remains unknown.

The trim removed 5 bases at V and 4 bases at J, leaving 9 bases unmatched. Germline V gene data show CDR1 as SGHTA and CDR2 as FQGTGA. This CDR3 is 16 amino acids long. TCRdb itself ran the reads through MiXCR, one entry per CDR3 protein. This table has around 800,000 distinct CDR3 sequences, about 31% appearing once. This chain joins TRBV7-3 and TRBJ2-1; 9 bases map to TRBD1. The specimen was cultured CD8+ T cells from PBMCs, collected from culture after CMV antigen stimulation. The TCR originated in a human donor in good health (CMV status not recorded). Some clones in this sample may be carry-over from other donors' samples. The CDR3 bases are TGTGCCAGCAGCCTGCGGGGGACAGGGAAATACAATGAGCAGTTCTTC. Its protein is CASSLRGTGKYNEQFF.